These 15 T cell receptor beta chains were all obtained from the same sample, sequenced in a study of control samples from healthy donors and cancer patients. Only in-frame clones appear in the TCRdb table, and some are missing; sequencing was by immunoSEQ multiplex PCR. The table includes 75,000 to 95,000 clones, around 84% detected once. The source material was PBMCs. These receptors came from an older man with lung cancer.

The DNA for the CDR3 is TGTGCCAGCAGCGTAGGGGAGCGGGGGGGATTGTCCTACAATGAGCAGTTCTTC. It encodes CASSVGERGGLSYNEQFF. The chain links TRBV9 to TRBJ2-1; the match to TRBD2 covers 10 bases. Germline assignment: CDR1 SGDLS and CDR2 YYNGEE. CDR3 length: 18 residues. Trimming took 0 bases from V and 1 from J; bases not matched to a gene: 7.

The rearrangement joins TRBV14 to TRBJ1-1; D uncertain. Trimming pared 0 bases from V and 8 bases from J, leaving 16 bases between. This CDR3 comprises 15 residues. CDR1 and CDR2 (germline): SGHDN, FVKESK. CDR3 DNA: TGTGCCAGCAGCCAAGAAGGTGGTCGGTGGGCAGAAGCTTTCTTT. Its protein is CASSQEGGRWAEAFF.

CDR3 loop: CASRLGGTEAFF. The CDR3 bases are TGTGCCAGCAGACTAGGGGGGACTGAAGCTTTCTTT. This chain links TRBV2 with TRBJ1-1, with D maybe TRBD1 (6 bases). Trimming took off 6 bases at V and 5 bases at J, with 10 bases between the two ends. Germline V gene lookup returns CDR1 SNHLY and CDR2 FYNNEI. This CDR3 region has 12 residues.

The chain carries TRBV11-3 and TRBJ2-1; 9 bases agree with TRBD1. Germline-derived CDR1 and CDR2 are SGHNT and YENEEA. The V segment lost 3 bases and the J segment 3 bases; nucleotides outside the gene matches: 3. This CDR3 spans 15 amino acids. In nucleotides, the CDR3 is TGTGCCAGCAGCTTGGGACAGGGCCTCTACAATGAGCAGTTCTTC. Translation gives CASSLGQGLYNEQFF.

The chain has TRBV11-2 and TRBJ2-1, with TRBD2 matching over 13 bases. The length of the CDR3 is 16 residues. Trimming at V came to 5 bases and at J to 5 bases, leaving 6 bases not matched to a gene. CDR1 SGHAT and CDR2 FQNNGV come from the germline V gene. CDR3 region: CASSARLAGGHNEQFF. The CDR3 DNA reads TGTGCCAGCAGCGCCCGACTAGCGGGGGGTCACAATGAGCAGTTCTTC.

This chain joins TRBV4-2 and TRBJ2-2; 8 bases match TRBD1. Unmatched junction bases numbered 11, after V lost 7 bases and J lost 1 base. The CDR3 is made up of 17 amino acids. The germline gives CDR1 LGHNA, CDR2 YNFKEQ. CDR3 loop: CASISSMDRVNTGELFF. CDR3 coding DNA: TGTGCCAGCATTTCTTCCATGGACAGGGTGAACACCGGGGAGCTGTTTTTT.

The chain links TRBV11-2 to TRBJ1-6, with 11 positions matching TRBD1. CDR1 and CDR2 (germline): SGHAT, FQNNGV. The V segment lost 5 bases and the J segment 8 bases; nucleotides outside the gene matches: 8. The CDR3 has 16 residues. The CDR3 spells CASSRGTGGWYSPLHF. In nucleotides, the CDR3 is TGTGCCAGCAGCCGCGGGACAGGGGGTTGGTATTCACCCCTCCACTTT.

The chain recombines TRBV7-9 with TRBJ1-1, with TRBD1 matching 10 bases. J lost 5 bases, V lost 7 bases, and 7 bases had no gene match. Germline lookup yields CDR1 SEHNR and CDR2 FQNEAQ (reference sequence). The CDR3 extends over 14 amino acids. In DNA form, the CDR3 reads TGTGCCAGCACCAAGACAGGGGGCCGGACTGAAGCTTTCTTT. As protein: CASTKTGGRTEAFF.

CDR3 amino acids: CTSSQGKLAGVLAKNIQYF. CDR3 in DNA: TGCACCAGCAGCCAAGGGAAACTAGCGGGGGTACTAGCCAAAAACATTCAGTACTTC. The chain has TRBV1 and TRBJ2-4; the listed D gene, TRBD2, was not tested against the DNA. TRBV1 is tagged as a pseudogene. The CDR3 consists of 19 residues.

The chain carries TRBV30 and TRBJ2-1; 7 bases are shared with TRBD2. The CDR3 is 15 amino acids. The germline V gene has CDR1 GTSNPN and CDR2 SVGIG (reference sequence). Trimming took 6 bases from V and 0 from J; bases not matched to a gene: 8. The chain's CDR3 is CACSREVSSYNEQFF. As DNA, the CDR3 is TGTGCCTGTTCCCGGGAGGTTAGCTCCTACAATGAGCAGTTCTTC.

In DNA form, the CDR3 reads TGCGCCAGCAGCGAAATTCGGAGAGATACGCAGTATTTT. Its protein is CASSEIRRDTQYF. The chain is built from TRBV10-1 and TRBJ2-3; D is uncertain. The V gene's germline CDR1 is WNHNN and CDR2 SYGVQD (reference sequence). The CDR3 has 13 amino acids. Trimming took 6 bases from V and 5 from J, leaving 12 bases between them.

The V and J genes are TRBV10-3 and TRBJ2-7; 8 bases agree with TRBD2. CDR3 length: 15 residues. Germline V gene data show CDR1 as ENHRY and CDR2 as SYGVKD. The junction had 9 bases not matched to a gene; V was cut back by 8 bases and J by 0 bases. The chain's CDR3 is CAIRPSGGLSYEQYF. The CDR3 DNA is TGTGCCATCCGGCCAAGCGGGGGCCTCTCCTACGAGCAGTACTTC.

CDR3 DNA: TGTGCCAGCCGAAGCCGGGTACAGGGGGAATCTTACGAGCAGTACTTC. It specifies CASRSRVQGESYEQYF. This sequence joins TRBV18 and TRBJ2-7; 8 bases align to TRBD1. This CDR3 spans 16 amino acids. CDR1 is KGHSH, CDR2 LQKENI, per germline. The V segment lost 8 bases and the J segment 4 bases; nucleotides outside the gene matches: 16.

V gene TRBV7-9 combines with J gene TRBJ2-1; the D call may be TRBD1 or TRBD2 (5 bases each). The CDR3 length is 13 residues. Germline CDR1 SEHNR, CDR2 FQNEAQ (reference sequence). V shed 3 bases and J shed 9 bases, with 12 bases lying between them. CDR3 sequence reads: CASSFPLGVEQFF. CDR3 DNA: TGTGCCAGCAGCTTCCCCCTGGGGGTTGAGCAGTTCTTC.

The chain recombines TRBV30 with TRBJ1-6, with a weak D call TRBD1 (6 bases). Trimming shortened V by 1 base and J by 9 bases, and 16 bases separated the two germline ends. Per the germline V gene, CDR1 is GTSNPN and CDR2 is SVGIG (reference sequence). The CDR3 is 15 residues long. As DNA, the CDR3 is TGTGCCTGGAGTGCGAGTGCCGGGGGCGGTTCACCCCTCCACTTT. It encodes CAWSASAGGGSPLHF.